Presented here are 31 T cell receptor beta chains from one specimen sequenced in a study of cytomegalovirus exposure and HLA in healthy donors. Vbeta (60) and Jbeta (13) primers were used in the PCR. The data were produced by immunoSEQ multiplex PCR, yet TCRdb's version contains in-frame clones alone and is incomplete. Of 150,000 or so clones listed, 86% are singletons. Material: PBMCs. The source is a woman aged 18-29 years in good health and CMV-seronegative.

The chain has TRBV28 and TRBJ1-5; 7 bases agree with TRBD1. From germline, CDR1 is MDHEN and CDR2 SYDVKM. The CDR3 extends over 15 amino acids. Trimming cost V 5 bases and J 2 bases; bases outside gene matches: 6. The CDR3 reads CASSIMTGRNQPQHF. The CDR3, as DNA: TGTGCCAGCAGTATTATGACAGGGCGCAATCAGCCCCAGCATTTT.

The genes are TRBV27 and TRBJ2-1; TRBD2 matches at 10 bases. CDR1 is MNHEY, CDR2 SMNVEV, per germline (reference sequence). Unmatched junction bases numbered 23, after V lost 7 bases and J lost 8 bases. This CDR3 comprises 19 residues. Here the CDR3 reads CASTRIPDLPLAGVDEQFF. The DNA for the CDR3 is TGTGCCAGCACTCGAATCCCGGATCTGCCCCTAGCGGGAGTCGATGAGCAGTTCTTC.

The V call is TRBV5-1, the J call TRBJ1-2; D ambiguous. From germline, CDR1 is SGHRS and CDR2 YFSETQ. V lost 0 bases to trimming and J lost 6 bases, with 9 bases between them. The CDR3 length is 13 residues. In nucleotides, the CDR3 is TGCGCCAGCAGCTTGGGGGCCCCTGATGGCTACACCTTC. Translating it yields CASSLGAPDGYTF. The variable domain in full, with the rest retrieved from reference TRBV5-1 and TRBJ1-2, is KAGVTQTPRYLIKTRGQQVTLSCSPISGHRSVSWYQQTPGQGLQFLFEYFSETQRNKGNFPGRFSGRQFSNSRSEMNVSTLELGDSALYLCASSLGAPDGYTFGSGTRLTVV.

This chain connects TRBV27 to TRBJ2-2, with no clear D. The CDR3 is 11 amino acids. Trimming removed 2 bases at V and 9 bases at J, with 4 bases between. CDR1 and CDR2 (germline): MNHEY, SMNVEV (reference sequence). The CDR3 DNA reads as TGTGCCAGCAGTTTAGGCCGGGAGCTGTTTTTT. It codes for CASSLGRELFF.

The chain recombines TRBV10-3 with TRBJ2-7; 11 bases align to TRBD2. This CDR3 contains 13 residues. V was clipped by 7 bases and J by 3 bases; unmatched bases: 2. Germline V gives CDR1 ENHRY, CDR2 SYGVKD. The CDR3 coding sequence is TGTGCCATCAAAGGGACTAGCGGCTACGAGCAGTACTTC. Its translation is CAIKGTSGYEQYF.

The gene calls are TRBV28 and TRBJ2-1, with 7 bases identical to TRBD2. Germline V CDR1 and CDR2: MDHEN, SYDVKM. The CDR3 totals 18 residues. Trimming cost V 3 bases and J 3 bases; bases outside gene matches: 14. CDR3 loop: CASSFPHSGGEGYNEQFF. In nucleotides, the CDR3 is TGTGCCAGCAGTTTCCCCCATAGCGGAGGGGAGGGCTACAATGAGCAGTTCTTC.

The genes are TRBV9 and TRBJ2-2, with a possible D match to TRBD2 (7 bases). V shed 3 bases and J shed 4 bases, with 10 bases lying between them. The CDR3 contains 14 residues. CDR1 and CDR2 (germline): SGDLS, YYNGEE. CDR3 bases: TGTGCCAGCAGCGAGGGGGGGGCCACCGGGGAGCTGTTTTTT. Protein: CASSEGGATGELFF.

The gene calls are TRBV7-9 and TRBJ2-1; D possibly corresponds to TRBD2 (5 bases). Trimming removed 5 bases from V and 3 bases from J, with 11 bases in between. The CDR3 totals 14 residues. Germline loops: CDR1 SEHNR, CDR2 FQNEAQ (reference sequence). CDR3 residues: CASSLSGNYNEQFF. The CDR3 DNA reads as TGTGCCAGCAGCCTATCCGGGAACTACAATGAGCAGTTCTTC.

The V gene is TRBV28, the J gene TRBJ1-1; TRBD1 matches at 7 bases. Trimming at V came to 0 bases and at J to 6 bases, leaving 16 bases not matched to a gene. Germline values: CDR1 MDHEN, CDR2 SYDVKM. This CDR3 spans 18 amino acids. The DNA of the CDR3 is TGTGCCAGCAGTTTATGGTTCGGGGCAGGGGGTCCCGTCGCTGAAGCTTTCTTT. It is translated as CASSLWFGAGGPVAEAFF.

The CDR3 DNA sequence: TGTGCCAGCACCCCAAGGGGCACCGGGGAGCTGTTTTTT. This codes for CASTPRGTGELFF. The V call is TRBV2, the J call TRBJ2-2; a possible D gene is TRBD1 (5 bases). Germline lookup yields CDR1 SNHLY and CDR2 FYNNEI. The CDR3 loop spans 13 amino acids. V was cut by 7 bases and J by 4 bases, with 10 bases left in between.

The V call is TRBV25-1, the J call TRBJ2-1; D gene uncertain. CDR1 and CDR2 from the germline V gene are MGHDK and SYGVNS. V shed 4 bases and J shed 4 bases, with 2 bases lying between them. This CDR3 region has 11 residues. In DNA form, the CDR3 reads TGTGCCAGCAGTGCGTACAATGAGCAGTTCTTC. This codes for CASSAYNEQFF.

This chain links TRBV28 with TRBJ1-1, with D tentatively TRBD1 (5 bases). Between the trimmed V and J ends, which lost 6 bases and 8 bases, there was a span of 10 bases. CDR1 and CDR2 (germline): MDHEN, SYDVKM. The CDR3 is 11 residues long. CDR3 sequence reads: CASRGGWEAFF. The CDR3 nucleotides read TGTGCCAGCAGGGGGGGGTGGGAAGCTTTCTTT.

The V gene is TRBV19, the J gene TRBJ1-5; the match to TRBD1 covers 7 bases. The CDR3 has 14 amino acids. Trimming took 7 bases from V and 5 from J; bases not matched to a gene: 8. The germline CDR1 and CDR2 sequences are LNHDA and SQIVND (reference sequence). The CDR3 DNA reads as TGTGCCAGTACCCCGGGACAGTATGATCAGCCCCAGCATTTT. Amino acids: CASTPGQYDQPQHF.

This rearrangement joins TRBV7-8 to TRBJ1-5; the D gene is possibly TRBD1 (6 bases). Per germline, CDR1 SGHVS and CDR2 FQNEAQ. The CDR3 runs 16 residues. With 6 bases removed from V and 6 bases from J, the gap between germline ends came to 21 bases. The CDR3 here is CASSRREGVSGQPQHF. The CDR3 coding sequence is TGTGCCAGCAGTAGGAGGGAGGGGGTTAGCGGTCAGCCCCAGCATTTT.

The V call is TRBV27, the J call TRBJ2-7, with TRBD1 identical over 7 bases. The CDR3 sequence is 17 residues long. CDR1 and CDR2 from the germline V gene are MNHEY and SMNVEV (reference sequence). V trimming: 4 bases; J trimming: 5 bases; junction bases outside the gene matches: 17. The CDR3 DNA sequence: TGTGCCAGCAGTTCCCACCCTCGCCGGGACAGTTTAAACGAGCAGTACTTC. This translates into CASSSHPRRDSLNEQYF.

The rearrangement uses TRBV28 and TRBJ1-2; the D is unclear. The germline V gene has CDR1 MDHEN and CDR2 SYDVKM. The CDR3 covers 13 residues. V shed 3 bases and J shed 4 bases, with 9 bases lying between them. For the CDR3, the DNA is TGTGCCAGCAGTTTCTCCAGGATCTATGGCTACACCTTC. Translated: CASSFSRIYGYTF.

This rearrangement joins TRBV7-2 to TRBJ1-4; possible D gene TRBD1, 6 bases. Trimming left V 1 base short and J 15 bases short, with 15 bases between. The CDR3 runs to 13 residues. The germline V gene encodes CDR1 SGHTA and CDR2 FQGNSA. CDR3 sequence reads: CASSLEGGERVFF. The CDR3 DNA is TGTGCCAGCAGCTTAGAGGGGGGGGAGAGGGTGTTTTTT.

This rearrangement joins TRBV27 to TRBJ2-7; D might be TRBD2 (6 bases). CDR1 and CDR2 (germline): MNHEY, SMNVEV (reference sequence). Deletions cut 2 bases from V and 7 bases from J, with 18 bases between. The CDR3 runs to 15 residues. The chain's CDR3 is CASSLTDSASEEQYF. In DNA form, the CDR3 reads TGTGCCAGCAGTTTAACGGATTCAGCTAGCGAAGAGCAGTACTTC.

The chain carries TRBV10-1 and TRBJ2-1, with 10 bases identical to TRBD1. Germline CDR1 WNHNN, CDR2 SYGVQD (reference sequence). J gave up 1 base and V 6 bases, and 3 bases lay outside the gene matches. The length of the CDR3 is 15 residues. CDR3 sequence reads: CASRRQGASYNEQFF. The CDR3, as DNA: TGCGCCAGCAGAAGACAGGGGGCTTCCTACAATGAGCAGTTCTTC.

J is TRBJ2-7 and V is TRBV28, with D possibly matching TRBD1 (5 bases). The germline V gene encodes CDR1 MDHEN and CDR2 SYDVKM. Trimming stripped 3 bases from V and 3 bases from J, with 9 bases between. The CDR3 is made up of 13 amino acids. CDR3 DNA: TGTGCCAGCAGTTTTCGGCAGGGCTACGAGCAGTACTTC. Amino acids: CASSFRQGYEQYF. The entire variable domain, with the rest obtained from reference TRBV28 and TRBJ2-7, is as follows: DVKVTQSSRYLVKRTGEKVFLECVQDMDHENMFWYRQDPGLGLRLIYFSYDVKMKEKGDIPEGYSVSREKKERFSLILESASTNQTSMYLCASSFRQGYEQYFGPGTRLTVT.

This clone turned up a few times. The chain links TRBV18 to TRBJ1-5; D not resolved. V lost 3 bases to trimming and J lost 5 bases, with 8 bases between them. Germline assignment: CDR1 KGHSH and CDR2 LQKENI. This CDR3 is built from 13 residues. The DNA for the CDR3 is TGTGCCAGCTCACCGCAGAAAGATCAGCCCCAGCATTTT. Its protein product is CASSPQKDQPQHF.

This chain connects TRBV14 to TRBJ2-2; 7 positions match TRBD1. V shed 5 bases and J 6 bases; nucleotides not matched to a gene: 9. This CDR3 has 15 residues. Germline lookup yields CDR1 SGHDN and CDR2 FVKESK. This CDR3 reads CASSTTGVSAGELFF. The CDR3 coding sequence is TGTGCCAGCAGCACCACAGGGGTGAGCGCCGGGGAGCTGTTTTTT.

This chain connects TRBV6-6 to TRBJ1-5; D is perhaps TRBD1 (6 bases). The germline gives CDR1 MNHNY, CDR2 SVGAGI (reference sequence). Trimming took off 8 bases at V and 7 bases at J, with 18 bases between the two ends. The CDR3 is 14 amino acids. CDR3 DNA sequence: TGTGCCAGCCTTCAGGCCGGCGGGGGCCAGCCCCAGCATTTT. This sequence encodes CASLQAGGGQPQHF.

The gene calls are TRBV9 and TRBJ1-6, with D tentatively TRBD1 (6 bases). CDR1 SGDLS and CDR2 YYNGEE come from the germline V gene. V was pared by 4 bases and J by 5 bases, with 13 bases between. There are 15 residues in the CDR3. The CDR3 protein is CASSFTGQDNSPLHF. The DNA for the CDR3 is TGTGCCAGCAGCTTCACGGGACAAGATAATTCACCCCTCCACTTT.

This clone appeared once. V is TRBV18 and J is TRBJ1-4, with 9 bases matching TRBD1. The germline V gene has CDR1 KGHSH and CDR2 LQKENI. The CDR3 covers 15 residues. The V segment lost 4 bases and the J segment 6 bases; nucleotides outside the gene matches: 6. In DNA form, the CDR3 reads TGTGCCAGCTCACGCTCGGACAGGGGACATGAAAAACTGTTTTTT. This codes for CASSRSDRGHEKLFF.

The chain recombines TRBV4-1 with TRBJ2-1, with TRBD2 matching 10 bases. CDR1 is MGHRA and CDR2 is YSYEKL in the germline V gene. The CDR3 consists of 17 residues. The trim removed 8 bases at V and 9 bases at J, leaving 19 bases unmatched. CDR3 sequence: CASGQGFLAGVESEQFF. The CDR3 nucleotides read TGCGCCAGCGGGCAGGGGTTCCTAGCGGGAGTCGAGAGTGAGCAGTTCTTC.

The chain links TRBV30 to TRBJ2-5; no clear D. The J call may be incorrect, as the DNA end agrees better with TRBJ2-7. The CDR3 contains 12 residues. CDR1 GTSNPN and CDR2 SVGIG come from the germline V gene (reference sequence). CDR3 sequence reads: CAWSILAYEQYF. CDR3 nucleotides: TGTGCCTGGAGTATCCTAGCCTACGAGCAGTACTTC.

The chain links TRBV13 to TRBJ2-2; D gene uncertain. Deletions cut 0 bases from V and 6 bases from J, with 5 bases between. Germline assignment: CDR1 PRHDT and CDR2 FYEKMQ (reference sequence). The CDR3 covers 13 residues. CDR3 protein: CASSLGLPGELFF. CDR3 bases: TGTGCCAGCAGCTTAGGCCTCCCCGGGGAGCTGTTTTTT.

The V call is TRBV6-4, the J call TRBJ2-2; D is ambiguous. Trimming pared 7 bases from V and 0 bases from J, leaving 9 bases between. This CDR3 region has 14 residues. Germline assignment: CDR1 MRHNA and CDR2 SNTAGT. CDR3 loop: CASTVSPNTGELFF. The DNA of the CDR3 is TGTGCCAGCACAGTCTCCCCGAACACCGGGGAGCTGTTTTTT.

The V gene is TRBV20-1, the J gene TRBJ2-7; D is possibly TRBD2 (5 bases). Germline-derived CDR1 and CDR2 are DFQATT and SNEGSKA (reference sequence). The V and J ends lost 6 bases and 9 bases respectively, with 12 bases between them. There are 10 residues in the CDR3. The CDR3 here is CSAPTEGQYF. In nucleotides, the CDR3 is TGCAGTGCCCCCACCGAGGGGCAGTACTTC.

The rearrangement uses TRBV28 and TRBJ1-3; D call uncertain. Germline CDR1 and CDR2: MDHEN and SYDVKM. The CDR3 loop spans 13 amino acids. Trimming pared 4 bases from V and 2 bases from J, leaving 6 bases between. The CDR3 bases are TGTGCCAGCAGTTCAGTCCCTGGAAACACCATATATTTT. It specifies CASSSVPGNTIYF.